The 14 T cell receptor beta chains listed next were all sequenced from one sample in a study of siplizumab effects on memory and regulatory T cells (dated by TCRdb to between 2018 and 2020). Libraries were made using the immunoSEQ multiplex PCR assay. TCRdb stores this immuneACCESS table with in-frame sequences only. Part of the clones is absent; in the studies checked, under half of the shortfall reflects unresolved V genes, and no reason is known for the rest. The sample table holds over 65,000 clones, of which around 95% were seen once. The top ten clonotypes cover less than 20% of the sample. Sequencing used CD8+ T cells sorted from blood. These receptor sequences come from a human donor in good health.

The chain uses TRBV9 and TRBJ2-3; no reliable D call. Trimming removed 0 bases from V and 0 bases from J, with 17 bases in between. The CDR3 sequence is 18 residues long. Germline CDR1 reads SGDLS; CDR2 reads YYNGEE. The CDR3 DNA reads as TGTGCCAGCAGCGTAGCAAATTGGCGCAAAGGGAGCACAGATACGCAGTATTTT. Amino acid sequence: CASSVANWRKGSTDTQYF.

The V gene is TRBV5-6, the J gene TRBJ1-1; D is unclear. The CDR3 totals 12 residues. With 4 bases removed from V and 4 bases from J, the gap between germline ends came to 8 bases. CDR1 and CDR2 from the germline V gene are SGHDT and YYEEEE. CDR3 nucleotides: TGTGCCAGCAGCATAGGGTTCACTGAAGCTTTCTTT. This sequence encodes CASSIGFTEAFF.

The chain joins TRBV19 to TRBJ2-1; no clear D. CDR3 length: 14 amino acids. The V end was cut by 3 bases, the J end by 7 bases, with 13 bases between. From germline, CDR1 is LNHDA and CDR2 SQIVND (reference sequence). The CDR3 bases are TGTGCCAGTAGTATTTGGGTCGCGGATAATGAGCAGTTCTTC. As protein: CASSIWVADNEQFF.

The V and J genes are TRBV27 and TRBJ2-7, with 12 positions matching TRBD2. The ends lost 7 bases at V and 6 bases at J; junction bases unmatched: 1. Germline-derived CDR1 and CDR2 are MNHEY and SMNVEV (reference sequence). The CDR3 totals 12 residues. As DNA, the CDR3 is TGTGCCAGCAAGGGACTAGCGGGCGAGCAGTACTTC. Its protein product is CASKGLAGEQYF.

As DNA, the CDR3 is TGCGCCAGCAGCTTGTTCGCGGAGAGCTCCTACAATGAGCAGTTCTTC. It specifies CASSLFAESSYNEQFF. This sequence joins TRBV5-1 and TRBJ2-1, with D unresolved. Germline V lookup: CDR1 SGHRS, CDR2 YFSETQ. The CDR3 consists of 16 residues. V lost 1 base to trimming and J lost 0 bases, with 11 bases between them.

The chain has TRBV5-8 and TRBJ2-7; D gene uncertain. The V end lost 6 bases, the J end lost 4 bases, and 8 bases lay between the germline ends. Per the germline V gene, CDR1 is SGHTS and CDR2 is YDEGEE. The CDR3 has 11 amino acids. The CDR3 loop reads CASTSPYEQYF. CDR3 in DNA: TGTGCCAGCACCTCACCGTACGAGCAGTACTTC. Complete variable domain (other parts from reference TRBV5-8 and TRBJ2-7): EAGVTQSPTHLIKTRGQQATLRCSPISGHTSVYWYQQALGLGLQFLLWYDEGEERNRGNFPPRFSGRQFPNYSSELNVNALELEDSALYLCASTSPYEQYFGPGTRLTVT.

The V gene is TRBV11-3, the J gene TRBJ2-1; no definite D call. Trimming took 5 bases from V and 5 from J, leaving 10 bases between them. The CDR3 runs to 13 residues. Germline loops: CDR1 SGHNT, CDR2 YENEEA. The CDR3 DNA reads TGTGCCAGCAGCATCCGCCCCGACAATGAGCAGTTCTTC. As protein: CASSIRPDNEQFF.

The rearrangement uses TRBV7-9 and TRBJ1-1; perhaps TRBD1 as D (6 bases). The CDR3 loop spans 14 amino acids. Trimming removed 1 base at V and 1 base at J, with 7 bases between. CDR1 SEHNR and CDR2 FQNEAQ come from the germline V gene (reference sequence). The CDR3 nucleotides read TGTGCCAGCAGCTTAGTACAGGGGAACACTGAAGCTTTCTTT. Translated: CASSLVQGNTEAFF.

This chain uses TRBV19 with TRBJ2-7; 11 bases are shared with TRBD2. J was trimmed by 5 bases and V by 7 bases; bases with no gene match: 10. From germline, CDR1 is LNHDA and CDR2 SQIVND (reference sequence). This CDR3 has 15 residues. The CDR3 loop reads CASTTSGMALDEQYF. Written as DNA, the CDR3 is TGTGCCAGTACGACTAGCGGGATGGCGTTGGACGAGCAGTACTTC.

This clone is a singleton in its sample. The gene calls are TRBV11-2 and TRBJ2-5, with a weak D call TRBD2 (6 bases). Germline values: CDR1 SGHAT, CDR2 FQNNGV. Trimming stripped 4 bases from V and 5 bases from J, with 20 bases between. This CDR3 comprises 16 residues. The CDR3 here is CASSSVAGSFTETQYF. The CDR3 nucleotides read TGTGCCAGCAGCTCGGTGGCGGGAAGTTTTACTGAGACCCAGTACTTC.

This clone was recorded once. The gene calls are TRBV6-5 and TRBJ2-1; TRBD2 aligns across 9 bases. Germline values: CDR1 MNHEY, CDR2 SVGAGI. The J segment lost 5 bases and the V segment lost 0 bases, leaving 5 bases of the junction unmatched. The CDR3 sequence is 16 residues long. The CDR3 region is CASSYSRLAGNNEQFF. Here the CDR3 DNA reads TGTGCCAGCAGTTACTCGAGGCTAGCGGGAAACAATGAGCAGTTCTTC.

This chain links TRBV28 with TRBJ1-2; a possible D gene is TRBD1 (6 bases). CDR3 length: 14 residues. V lost 7 bases, J lost 7 bases, and 19 bases lay in between. CDR1 is MDHEN, CDR2 SYDVKM, per germline. The CDR3 spells CASTMEGWGAGYTF. CDR3 DNA sequence: TGTGCCAGCACCATGGAGGGTTGGGGGGCTGGCTACACCTTC.

V is TRBV7-9 and J is TRBJ2-7; no reliable D call. CDR1 and CDR2 from the germline V gene are SEHNR and FQNEAQ (reference sequence). The CDR3 extends over 15 amino acids. V lost 2 bases to trimming and J lost 1 base, with 12 bases between them. In nucleotides, the CDR3 is TGTGCCAGCAGCTTAACCGGCCAGATTTCCTACGAGCAGTACTTC. It is translated as CASSLTGQISYEQYF. Together with reference TRBV7-9 and TRBJ2-7, the CDR3 gives the full variable domain: DTGVSQNPRHKITKRGQNVTFRCDPISEHNRLYWYRQTLGQGPEFLTYFQNEAQLEKSRLLSDRFSAERPKGSFSTLEIQRTEQGDSAMYLCASSLTGQISYEQYFGPGTRLTVT.

The rearrangement joins TRBV6-6 to TRBJ2-7; 11 bases line up with TRBD1. V lost 6 bases and J lost 4; bases outside the gene matches: 5. The CDR3 loop spans 14 amino acids. Per germline, CDR1 MNHNY and CDR2 SVGAGI (reference sequence). This chain's CDR3 is CASSDGTGGYEQYF. Written as DNA, the CDR3 is TGTGCCAGCAGCGATGGGACAGGGGGTTACGAGCAGTACTTC.